Shown below are 17 T cell receptor beta chains from a single sample sequenced in a study of blood T cells in healthy people across ages. Sample-barcoded 5' priming and a J-beta primer mix drove a second PCR of about 6 to 12 cycles. MiXCR, applied by TCRdb to the 5' RACE reads, yields one record per CDR3 protein. Among over a million distinct CDR3 sequences listed, around 43% were seen once. Material for sequencing was blood. Receptors were obtained from a woman aged 55-75 years in good health.

This chain joins TRBV12-3 or TRBV12-4 and TRBJ2-7, with D possibly TRBD1 on 5 matching bases. V was trimmed by 6 bases and J by 1 base, leaving 13 bases between them. CDR3 length: 14 residues. Written as DNA, the CDR3 is TGTGCCAGCAGAACAGGAGATTTTTCCTACGAGCAGTACTTC. Residues: CASRTGDFSYEQYF.

This sequence joins TRBV6-1 and TRBJ2-7; D ambiguous. Trimming shortened V by 2 bases and J by 0 bases, and 8 bases separated the two germline ends. CDR3 length: 14 residues. Germline CDR1 and CDR2: MNHNS and SASEGT. The CDR3: CASSEMLRSYEQYF. The CDR3 DNA is TGTGCCAGCAGTGAAATGCTCCGCTCCTACGAGCAGTACTTC.

This clonotype was observed a single time. This chain connects TRBV20-1 to TRBJ2-7; D unresolved. This CDR3 has 15 residues. CDR1 and CDR2 (germline): DFQATT, SNEGSKA (reference sequence). V was trimmed by 5 bases and J by 4 bases, leaving 21 bases between them. The CDR3 here is CSALGRAFSGYEQYF. The DNA for the CDR3 is TGCAGTGCTTTAGGACGAGCCTTTTCTGGTTACGAGCAGTACTTC.

This clonotype turned up a few times. V gene TRBV12-3 or TRBV12-4 combines with J gene TRBJ2-1; D is ambiguous. The CDR3 sequence is 13 residues long. Between the trimmed V and J ends, which lost 5 bases and 8 bases, there was a span of 13 bases. DNA for the CDR3: TGTGCCAGCAGTCCCAATGCAGGCCATGAGCAGTTCTTC. Translated, it gives CASSPNAGHEQFF.

Comment on this clonotype: This may come from a read error, since a much larger clone is one base off. V usage is TRBV20-1 and J usage is TRBJ2-3; the D gene is possibly TRBD1 (6 bases). CDR3 size: 15 residues. The germline V gene encodes CDR1 DFQATT and CDR2 SNEGSKA (reference sequence). CDR3: CSVRDSRGPTDTQYF. The CDR3 DNA is TGCAGTGTTAGAGATAGCAGGGGCCCTACAGATACGCAGTATTTT.

The CDR3 DNA reads as TGCAGTGCTAGCTCCGGGACAGGGAGCAATCAGCCCCAGCATTTT. Translating gives CSASSGTGSNQPQHF. This chain connects TRBV20-1 to TRBJ1-5; 9 bases align to TRBD1. Losses at the gene ends were 3 bases for V and 1 base for J; bases not matched to a gene: 4. CDR1 is DFQATT and CDR2 is SNEGSKA in the germline V gene (reference sequence). This CDR3 comprises 15 residues.

The chain links TRBV28 to TRBJ2-7, with D uncertain. CDR1 and CDR2 (germline): MDHEN, SYDVKM. This CDR3 region has 11 residues. Trimming shortened V by 8 bases and J by 3 bases, and 8 bases separated the two germline ends. The CDR3 DNA is TGTGCCAGCGCGGCGTTCTACGAGCAGTACTTC. Translated, it gives CASAAFYEQYF.

The sample holds a few counts of this clonotype. CDR3 loop: CASSDRPNTGELFF. The CDR3 bases are TGTGCCAGCAGTGATCGTCCGAACACCGGGGAGCTGTTTTTT. V and J are TRBV25-1 and TRBJ2-2; no clear D gene. Germline V gene lookup returns CDR1 MGHDK and CDR2 SYGVNS. The CDR3 loop spans 14 amino acids. V was shortened by 3 bases and J by 0 bases, with 5 bases between the two germline ends.

V gene TRBV28 combines with J gene TRBJ2-7; TRBD2 agrees at 11 bases. TRBJ2-5 matches the DNA end more closely, so the J call is doubtful. The CDR3 consists of 16 residues. Germline assignment: CDR1 MDHEN and CDR2 SYDVKM. The CDR3 spells CASSWLAGGDQETQYF. The CDR3 coding sequence is TGTGCCAGCAGTTGGTTAGCGGGAGGGGACCAAGAGACCCAGTACTTC.

This CDR3 is CASSLYRGPDTQYF. The DNA of the CDR3 is TGTGCCAGCAGCCTCTACAGGGGGCCAGATACGCAGTATTTT. V usage is TRBV7-8 and J usage is TRBJ2-3; 9 nucleotides align to TRBD1. V was clipped by 5 bases and J by 4 bases; unmatched bases: 4. Per germline, CDR1 SGHVS and CDR2 FQNEAQ. The CDR3 spans 14 residues.

This clonotype was detected only a few times. The CDR3 loop is CATSAGNEQFF. The CDR3 coding sequence is TGTGCCACCAGTGCGGGCAATGAGCAGTTCTTC. The J gene is TRBJ2-1, the V gene TRBV24-1; no definite D call. V dropped 5 bases and J dropped 6 bases, with 4 bases sitting between them. Germline CDR1 and CDR2: KGHDR and SFDVKD. The CDR3 is 11 amino acids.

This clonotype has a handful of counts. The J gene is TRBJ1-2, the V gene TRBV20-1; 10 bases agree with TRBD1. From germline, CDR1 is DFQATT and CDR2 SNEGSKA (reference sequence). The J segment lost 4 bases and the V segment lost 4 bases, leaving 3 bases of the junction unmatched. This CDR3 has 13 amino acids. In nucleotides, the CDR3 is TGCAGTGCTAAGGGACAGGGGACCTATGGCTACACCTTC. Residues: CSAKGQGTYGYTF.

V usage is TRBV27 and J usage is TRBJ2-3; 12 nucleotides line up with TRBD2. Per germline, CDR1 MNHEY and CDR2 SMNVEV (reference sequence). The V gene end was trimmed by 5 bases and the J gene end by 5 bases; junction bases not matched to a gene: 14. The CDR3 covers 18 residues. CDR3 nucleotides: TGTGCCAGCAGTCTCCTGGGGGGAGCTAGCGGGAGGGGAGATACGCAGTATTTT. This codes for CASSLLGGASGRGDTQYF.

Here the CDR3 reads CSASKPSGRGDTQYF. CDR3 bases: TGCAGTGCTAGTAAACCTAGCGGGAGGGGAGATACGCAGTATTTT. This chain connects TRBV20-1 to TRBJ2-3; 12 bases align to TRBD2. CDR3 length: 15 amino acids. V lost 3 bases and J lost 5; bases outside the gene matches: 6. The germline CDR1 and CDR2 sequences are DFQATT and SNEGSKA (reference sequence).

This clonotype occurred a few times. This chain links TRBV20-1 with TRBJ1-4, with a possible D match to TRBD1 (5 bases). Germline V gene data show CDR1 as DFQATT and CDR2 as SNEGSKA (reference sequence). Trimming pared 4 bases from V and 7 bases from J, leaving 19 bases between. The length of the CDR3 is 15 residues. In DNA, the CDR3 is TGCAGTGCTACACCTTATCCAGGGCAGGGTGAAAAACTGTTTTTT. As protein: CSATPYPGQGEKLFF.

This clonotype has a handful of counts. The chain is built from TRBV27 and TRBJ2-7, with TRBD1 identical over 7 bases. The trim removed 5 bases at V and 3 bases at J, leaving 7 bases unmatched. This CDR3 spans 14 amino acids. Germline CDR1 and CDR2: MNHEY and SMNVEV (reference sequence). The CDR3, as DNA: TGTGCCAGCAGTCAGGGGGATACGGGCTACGAGCAGTACTTC. Residues: CASSQGDTGYEQYF.

This chain uses TRBV20-1 with TRBJ2-7; D is unclear. Germline assignment: CDR1 DFQATT and CDR2 SNEGSKA (reference sequence). This CDR3 is built from 10 residues. V lost 5 bases, J lost 1 base, and 3 bases lay in between. CDR3 in DNA: TGCAGTGCTCAATCCTACGAGCAGTACTTC. Amino acid sequence: CSAQSYEQYF.